What follows describes a single T cell receptor (beta chain). There are a few counts of this clonotype. Its antigen target is currently unknown. Base-call qualities are not available, and no considerably larger clone is one nucleotide away. Libraries were prepared through 5' RACE. Sequencing instrument: NextSeq 500. The TCR library protocol attached a unique molecular identifier to each TCR cDNA molecule to allow correction of PCR and sequencing errors. In the authors' own workflow: TCR identification, UMI-based error correction and CDR3 extraction were all carried out with Decombinator tools. TCRs above a frequency of 2 per 1,000, corresponding to the top 1% of the tumor frequency distribution, were defined as expanded. Renyi diversity was calculated using the R vegan package after each repertoire was subsampled 100 times to 5,000 TCRs. CDR3 similarity networks were constructed using string-kernel similarity of amino acid triplets, with links drawn between CDR3s whose pairwise similarity was above 0.82. The raw public data were reprocessed by TCRdb itself: fastp quality trimming at Q25, MiXCR clonotype calling, in-frame beta chains only. Every distinct CDR3 protein forms one entry, paired with its most common genes and DNA. The V and J calls come from TCRdb's annotation, not from the publication. The sample includes tens of thousands of distinct CDR3 sequences, with about 20% observed a single time. Together, the top ten hold about 6.8% of the sample.

Taken with the paper, the label for time point translates to: sample taken at primary tumor resection. For TCR sequencing, whole RNA was extracted from tumor and nontumor lung tissue, or from cryopreserved PBMC samples, and no cell sorting was done. The donors were 60 to 80 patients from the lung TRACERx cohort who had early-stage, untreated non-small cell lung cancer. Patients were selected for TCR sequencing only if sufficient RNA was available from at least two tumor regions. These data come from a study of spatial heterogeneity in lung cancer (dated by TCRdb to the late 2010s). Broadly, across the study: More beta-chain than alpha-chain transcripts were consistently detected, likely reflecting higher beta-chain transcript abundance. In the raw uncorrected reads, each unique combination of TCR and UMI appeared on average more than ten times. Nonsynonymous mutation counts, determined by whole-exome sequencing of tumor tissue, were related to TCR repertoire features. Both alpha and beta chains were TCR-sequenced in approximately 200 tumor regions, approximately 64 matched nontumor lung samples and approximately 50 PBMC samples obtained at surgery. In non-small cell lung cancer, the study quantitatively compared TCR alpha and beta repertoires across several tumor regions, matched nontumor lung, and blood. What the research found in general, with its limitations: Additional single-cell paired TCR alpha and beta sequencing was considered necessary to confirm, at a functional level, the hypothesis that regional TCRs recognize regional mutations. Ubiquitous expanded tumor TCRs were found in blood more often at tumor resection than at routine follow-up.

Unmatched junction bases come to 7, with V trimmed by 8 bases and J by 7 bases. There are 13 amino acids in the CDR3, from cysteine to phenylalanine inclusive. Of the read, only the CDR3 DNA is kept; its 39 bases are in frame from base 1. CDR1 and CDR2 are drawn from the germline V gene: MNHEY, SVGEGT. The chain joins TRBV6-2 or TRBV6-3 to TRBJ2-2; the junction holds 7 bases that match TRBD1. Sequencing used PBMCs, obtained at surgery. This TCR came from a male donor with early-stage non-small cell lung cancer. The DNA sequence is as follows: TGTGCCAGCGGGACAGTGGGGGTCGGGGAGCTGTTTTTT. Translated, this is CASGTVGVGELFF.